The rows below give T cell receptor beta chains drawn from one sample of a study of shared clonotypes between healthy human individuals. Sequencing used immunoSEQ multiplex PCR; TCRdb keeps in-frame clones, though not all of them. The sample yields 2,500,000 or so clones, roughly 93% seen once. The sequencing sample was made of naive CD4+ T cells from PBMCs. Receptor source: a man aged 18 to 35 in good health. Some clones in this sample may be carry-over from other donors' samples. CDR3s include the opening cysteine and the closing phenylalanine or tryptophan. D genes are given only for firm matches. Clone size is given for some rows only: seen once, a few or many times, or a class if the clone is expanded.

v_call,d_call,j_call,clone_size,cdr3_aa,cdr3_nt
TRBV6-1,NA,TRBJ1-2,NA,CASSELGADYGYTF,TGTGCCAGCAGTGAATTAGGGGCCGACTATGGCTACACCTTC
TRBV14,NA,TRBJ1-1,once,CASSQLPLRVTEAFF,TGTGCCAGCAGCCAACTTCCCCTAAGGGTCACTGAAGCTTTCTTT
TRBV28,NA,TRBJ1-4,NA,CASSFPGRFATNEKLFF,TGTGCCAGCAGTTTCCCGGGACGGTTTGCAACTAATGAAAAACTGTTTTTT
TRBV29-1,NA,TRBJ2-7,NA,CSVEAPYEQYF,TGCAGCGTTGAGGCACCCTACGAGCAGTACTTC
TRBV25-1,NA,TRBJ2-7,once,CASSASYLAEQYF,TGTGCCAGCAGTGCCAGCTATCTCGCCGAGCAGTACTTC
TRBV7-9,NA,TRBJ2-3,NA,CASRLLQQSQYF,TGTGCCAGCAGACTTCTCCAGCAGTCGCAGTATTTT
TRBV2,TRBD1,TRBJ2-7,once,CASRQGQGPREQYF,TGTGCCAGCAGGCAGGGACAGGGACCTCGCGAGCAGTACTTC
TRBV15,NA,TRBJ2-7,NA,CATSRDRGSYEQYF,TGTGCCACCAGCAGAGATCGGGGCTCCTACGAGCAGTACTTC
TRBV19,NA,TRBJ2-1,NA,CASSIDLLGSEQFF,TGTGCCAGTAGTATAGATCTATTGGGCAGTGAGCAGTTCTTC
TRBV5-1,NA,TRBJ2-3,NA,CASSSQGYADTQYF,TGCGCCAGCAGCTCGCAGGGCTATGCAGATACGCAGTATTTT
TRBV5-1,NA,TRBJ1-1,once,CASSFTVDTEAFF,TGCGCCAGCAGCTTCACCGTAGACACTGAAGCTTTCTTT
TRBV9,TRBD2,TRBJ2-5,NA,CASSPGNSGKETQYF,TGTGCCAGCAGCCCCGGGAATAGCGGGAAAGAGACCCAGTACTTC
TRBV7-8,NA,TRBJ2-5,NA,CASSLAVSAAWTQETQYF,TGTGCCAGCAGCTTAGCGGTATCGGCGGCTTGGACTCAAGAGACCCAGTACTTC
TRBV7-9,NA,TRBJ2-3,NA,CASSLGQGFDTQYF,TGTGCCAGCAGCTTAGGACAAGGTTTTGATACGCAGTATTTT
TRBV28,TRBD2,TRBJ2-1,NA,CASYSGRNTYNEQFF,TGTGCCAGCTATAGCGGGAGGAACACCTACAATGAGCAGTTCTTC
TRBV11-2,NA,TRBJ1-3,NA,CASSLAGSQSGNTIYF,TGTGCCAGCAGCTTAGCCGGGAGTCAATCTGGAAACACCATATATTTT
TRBV28,TRBD2,TRBJ2-5,NA,CASSPRGGYQETQYF,TGTGCCAGCAGTCCCCGGGGAGGGTACCAAGAGACCCAGTACTTC
TRBV6-5,TRBD2,TRBJ2-7,NA,CASSYSGGLAGSEQYF,TGTGCCAGCAGTTACTCAGGGGGACTAGCGGGATCCGAGCAGTACTTC
TRBV28,TRBD1,TRBJ1-1,few,CATQQGEAFF,TGTGCCACCCAACAGGGGGAGGCTTTCTTT
TRBV28,NA,TRBJ2-3,NA,CASSLGGNTDTQYF,TGTGCCAGCAGTTTAGGCGGGAACACAGATACGCAGTATTTT
TRBV7-8,NA,TRBJ2-1,NA,CASSREFSYNEQFF,TGTGCCAGCTCGAGGGAGTTCTCCTACAATGAGCAGTTCTTC
TRBV7-8,NA,TRBJ2-1,NA,CASSFRRVRSYNEQFF,TGTGCCAGCAGCTTTAGGCGGGTCCGTTCCTACAATGAGCAGTTCTTC
TRBV19,NA,TRBJ2-3,NA,CASRANRAPPTDTQYF,TGTGCCAGTAGGGCCAACAGGGCCCCCCCGACAGATACGCAGTATTTT
TRBV6-5,NA,TRBJ1-1,NA,CASSFHGQGGAEAFF,TGTGCCAGCAGTTTTCACGGGCAGGGAGGCGCTGAAGCTTTCTTT
TRBV25-1,NA,TRBJ2-7,once,CASSESPRFNEQYF,TGTGCCAGCAGTGAATCCCCCCGTTTCAACGAGCAGTACTTC